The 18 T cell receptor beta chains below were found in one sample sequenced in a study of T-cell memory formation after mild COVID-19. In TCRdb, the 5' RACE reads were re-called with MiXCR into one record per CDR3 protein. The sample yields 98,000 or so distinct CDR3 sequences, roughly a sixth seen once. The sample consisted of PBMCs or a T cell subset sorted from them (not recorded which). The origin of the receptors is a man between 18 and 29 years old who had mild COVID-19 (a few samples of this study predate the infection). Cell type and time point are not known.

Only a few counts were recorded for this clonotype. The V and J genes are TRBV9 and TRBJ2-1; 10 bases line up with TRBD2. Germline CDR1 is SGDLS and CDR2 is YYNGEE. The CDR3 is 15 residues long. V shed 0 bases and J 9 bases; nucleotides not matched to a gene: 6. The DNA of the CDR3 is TGTGCCAGCAGCGTAGCCGCTAGCGGGGGTCGTGAGCAGTTCTTC. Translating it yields CASSVAASGGREQFF.

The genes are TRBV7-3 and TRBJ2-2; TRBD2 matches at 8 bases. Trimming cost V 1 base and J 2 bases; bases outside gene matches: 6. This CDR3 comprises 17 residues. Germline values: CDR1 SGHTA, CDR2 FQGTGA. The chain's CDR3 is CASSLNGGGTNTGELFF. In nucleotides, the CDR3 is TGTGCCAGCAGCTTAAATGGCGGGGGGACCAACACCGGGGAGCTGTTTTTT.

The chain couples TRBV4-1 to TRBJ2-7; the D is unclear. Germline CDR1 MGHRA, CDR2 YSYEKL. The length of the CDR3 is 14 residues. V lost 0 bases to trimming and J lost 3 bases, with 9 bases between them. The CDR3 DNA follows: TGCGCCAGCAGCCAAGAAAGCAGAAACTACGAGCAGTACTTC. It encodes CASSQESRNYEQYF.

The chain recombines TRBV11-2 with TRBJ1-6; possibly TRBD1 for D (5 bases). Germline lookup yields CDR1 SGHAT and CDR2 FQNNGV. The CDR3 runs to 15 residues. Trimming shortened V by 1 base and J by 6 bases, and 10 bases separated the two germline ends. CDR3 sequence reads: CASSLGDGFNSPLHF. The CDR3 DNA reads TGTGCCAGCAGCTTAGGGGACGGTTTTAATTCACCCCTCCACTTT. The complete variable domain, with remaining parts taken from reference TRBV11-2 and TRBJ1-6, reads EAGVAQSPRYKIIEKRQSVAFWCNPISGHATLYWYQQILGQGPKLLIQFQNNGVVDDSQLPKDRFSAERLKGVDSTLKIQPAKLEDSAVYLCASSLGDGFNSPLHFGNGTRLTVT.

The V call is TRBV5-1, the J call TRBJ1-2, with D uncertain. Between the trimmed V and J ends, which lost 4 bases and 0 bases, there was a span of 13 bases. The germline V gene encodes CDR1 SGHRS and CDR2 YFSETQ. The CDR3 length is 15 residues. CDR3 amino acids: CASSPDPEANYGYTF. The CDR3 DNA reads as TGCGCCAGCAGCCCTGACCCCGAGGCTAACTATGGCTACACCTTC.

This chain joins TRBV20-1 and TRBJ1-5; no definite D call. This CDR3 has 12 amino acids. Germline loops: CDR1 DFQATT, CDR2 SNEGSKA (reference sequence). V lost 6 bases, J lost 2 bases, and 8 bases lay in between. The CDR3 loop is CSAWVGNQPQHF. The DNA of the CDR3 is TGCAGTGCCTGGGTTGGCAATCAGCCCCAGCATTTT.

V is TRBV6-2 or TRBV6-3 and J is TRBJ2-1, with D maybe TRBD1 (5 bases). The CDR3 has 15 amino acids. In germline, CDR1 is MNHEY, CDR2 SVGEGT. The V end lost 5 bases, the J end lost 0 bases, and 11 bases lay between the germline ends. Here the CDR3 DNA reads TGTGCCAGCAGTATCAGGGAAAGCTCCTACAATGAGCAGTTCTTC. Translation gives CASSIRESSYNEQFF.

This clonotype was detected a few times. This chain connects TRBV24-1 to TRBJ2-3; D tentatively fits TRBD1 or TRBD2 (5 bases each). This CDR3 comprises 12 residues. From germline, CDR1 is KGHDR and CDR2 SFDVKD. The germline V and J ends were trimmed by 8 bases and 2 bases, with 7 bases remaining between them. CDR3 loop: CATMGVTDTQYF. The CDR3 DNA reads TGTGCCACCATGGGGGTCACAGATACGCAGTATTTT.

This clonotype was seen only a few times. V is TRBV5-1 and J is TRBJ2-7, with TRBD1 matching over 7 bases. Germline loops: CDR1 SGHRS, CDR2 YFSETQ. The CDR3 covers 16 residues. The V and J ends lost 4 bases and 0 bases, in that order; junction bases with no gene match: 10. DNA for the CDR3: TGCGCCAGCAGCGCGACCGGGGACAGCCGCTCCTACGAGCAGTACTTC. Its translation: CASSATGDSRSYEQYF.

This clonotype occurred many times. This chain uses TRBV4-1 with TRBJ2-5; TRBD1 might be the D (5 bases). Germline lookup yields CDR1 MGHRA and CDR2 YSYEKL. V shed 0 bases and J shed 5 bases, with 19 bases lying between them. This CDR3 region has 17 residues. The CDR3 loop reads CASSQESWGRGPETQYF. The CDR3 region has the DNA TGCGCCAGCAGCCAAGAGTCTTGGGGTAGGGGCCCGGAGACCCAGTACTTC.

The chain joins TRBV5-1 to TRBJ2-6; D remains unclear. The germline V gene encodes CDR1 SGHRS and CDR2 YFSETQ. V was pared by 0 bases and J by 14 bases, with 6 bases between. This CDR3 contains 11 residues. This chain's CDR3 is CASSLDKLLTF. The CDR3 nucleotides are TGCGCCAGCAGCTTGGACAAGCTCCTGACTTTC.

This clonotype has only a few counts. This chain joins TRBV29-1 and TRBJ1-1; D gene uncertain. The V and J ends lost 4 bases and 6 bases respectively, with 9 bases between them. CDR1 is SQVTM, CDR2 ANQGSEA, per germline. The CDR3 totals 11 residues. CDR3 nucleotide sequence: TGCAGCGTTGGAGGAGGCCCTGAAGCTTTCTTT. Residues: CSVGGGPEAFF.

CDR3 coding DNA: TGTGCCAGCAGCCCGTTGGCGCGCTACGAGCAGTACTTC. Translating gives CASSPLARYEQYF. The rearrangement joins TRBV4-2 to TRBJ2-7; D is unresolved. V was cut by 4 bases and J by 3 bases, with 10 bases left in between. Germline V CDR1 and CDR2: LGHNA, YNFKEQ. This CDR3 region has 13 residues.

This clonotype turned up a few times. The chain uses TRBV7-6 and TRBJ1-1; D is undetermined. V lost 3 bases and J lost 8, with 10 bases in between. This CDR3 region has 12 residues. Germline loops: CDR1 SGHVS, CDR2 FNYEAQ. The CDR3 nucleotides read TGTGCCAGCAGCTTCCCCCTCCAAGAAGCTTTCTTT. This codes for CASSFPLQEAFF.

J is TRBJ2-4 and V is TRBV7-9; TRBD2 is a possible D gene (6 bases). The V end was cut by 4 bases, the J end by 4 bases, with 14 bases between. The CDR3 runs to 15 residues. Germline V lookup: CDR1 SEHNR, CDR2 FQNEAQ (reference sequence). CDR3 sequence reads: CASSYLGGVKNIQYF. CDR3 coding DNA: TGTGCCAGCAGCTATCTTGGCGGGGTAAAAAACATTCAGTACTTC.

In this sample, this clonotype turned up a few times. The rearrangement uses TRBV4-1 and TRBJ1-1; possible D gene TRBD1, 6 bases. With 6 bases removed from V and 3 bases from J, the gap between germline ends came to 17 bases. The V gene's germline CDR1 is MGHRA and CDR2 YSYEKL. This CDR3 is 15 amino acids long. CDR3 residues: CASSLPGHADTEAFF. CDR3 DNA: TGCGCCAGCAGTCTCCCGGGACATGCGGACACTGAAGCTTTCTTT.

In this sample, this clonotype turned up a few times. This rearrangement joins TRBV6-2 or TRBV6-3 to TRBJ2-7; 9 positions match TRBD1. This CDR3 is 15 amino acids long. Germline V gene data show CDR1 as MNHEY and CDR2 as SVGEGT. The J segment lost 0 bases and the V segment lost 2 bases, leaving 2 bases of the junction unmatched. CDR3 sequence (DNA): TGTGCCAGCAGTTACGGGACAGGGAGCTCCTACGAGCAGTACGTC. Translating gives CASSYGTGSSYEQYV.

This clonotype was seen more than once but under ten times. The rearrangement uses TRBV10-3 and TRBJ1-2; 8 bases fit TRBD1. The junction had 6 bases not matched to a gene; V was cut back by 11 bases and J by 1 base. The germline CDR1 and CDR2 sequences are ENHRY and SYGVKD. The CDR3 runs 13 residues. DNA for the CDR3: TGTGCCCTACAGGGGGTACTTAACTATGGCTACACCTTC. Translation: CALQGVLNYGYTF.